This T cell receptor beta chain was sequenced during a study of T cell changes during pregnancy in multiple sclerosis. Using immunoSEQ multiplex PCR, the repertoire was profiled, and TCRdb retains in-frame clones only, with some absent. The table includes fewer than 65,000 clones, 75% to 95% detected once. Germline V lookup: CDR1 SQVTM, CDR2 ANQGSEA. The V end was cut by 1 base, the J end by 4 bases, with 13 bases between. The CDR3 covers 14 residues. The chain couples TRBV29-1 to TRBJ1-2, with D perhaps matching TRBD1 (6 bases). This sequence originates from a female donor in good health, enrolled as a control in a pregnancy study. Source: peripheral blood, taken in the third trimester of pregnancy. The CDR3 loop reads CSVEGPGQIYGYTF. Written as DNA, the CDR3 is TGCAGCGTTGAAGGACCCGGACAGATCTATGGCTACACCTTC.